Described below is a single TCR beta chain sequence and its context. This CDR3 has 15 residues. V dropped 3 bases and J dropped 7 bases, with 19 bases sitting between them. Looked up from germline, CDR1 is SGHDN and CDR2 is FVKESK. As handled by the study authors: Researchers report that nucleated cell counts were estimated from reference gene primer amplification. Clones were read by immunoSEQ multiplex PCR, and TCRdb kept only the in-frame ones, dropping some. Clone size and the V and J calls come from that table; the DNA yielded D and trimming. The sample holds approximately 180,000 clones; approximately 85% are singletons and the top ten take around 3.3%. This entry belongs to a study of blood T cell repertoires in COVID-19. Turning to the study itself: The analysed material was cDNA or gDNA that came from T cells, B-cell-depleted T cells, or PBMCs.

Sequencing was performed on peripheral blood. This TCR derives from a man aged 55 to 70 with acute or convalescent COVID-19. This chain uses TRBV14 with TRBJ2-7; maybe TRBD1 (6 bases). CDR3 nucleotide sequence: TGTGCCAGCAGCCATTTTGGGGTGGCAGGGGAAGAGCAGTACTTC. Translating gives CASSHFGVAGEEQYF.